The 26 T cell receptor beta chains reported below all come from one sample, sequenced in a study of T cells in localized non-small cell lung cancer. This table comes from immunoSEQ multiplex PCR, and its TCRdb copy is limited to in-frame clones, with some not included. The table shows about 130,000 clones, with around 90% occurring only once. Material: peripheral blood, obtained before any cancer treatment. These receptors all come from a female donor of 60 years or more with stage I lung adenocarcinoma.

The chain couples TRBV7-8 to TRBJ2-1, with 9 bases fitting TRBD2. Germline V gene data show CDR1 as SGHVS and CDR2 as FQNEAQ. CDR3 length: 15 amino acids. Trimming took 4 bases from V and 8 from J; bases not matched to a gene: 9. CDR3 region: CASSSREREEYEQFF. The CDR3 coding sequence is TGTGCCAGCAGCTCTAGGGAGCGGGAGGAATATGAGCAGTTCTTC.

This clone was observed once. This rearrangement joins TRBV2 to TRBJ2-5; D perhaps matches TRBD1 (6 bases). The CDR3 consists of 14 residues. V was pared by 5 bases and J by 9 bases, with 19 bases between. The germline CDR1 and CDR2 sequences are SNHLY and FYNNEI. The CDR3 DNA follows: TGTGCCAGCAGTAAAACAGGGCCCGCCAGGGCCCAGTACTTC. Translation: CASSKTGPARAQYF.

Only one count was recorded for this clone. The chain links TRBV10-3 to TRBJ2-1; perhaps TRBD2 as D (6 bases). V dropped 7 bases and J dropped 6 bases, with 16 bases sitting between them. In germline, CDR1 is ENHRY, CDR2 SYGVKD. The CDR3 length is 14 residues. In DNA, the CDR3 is TGTGCCATCAAGAGGAGGGACGGAGCCAATGAGCAGTTCTTC. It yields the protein CAIKRRDGANEQFF.

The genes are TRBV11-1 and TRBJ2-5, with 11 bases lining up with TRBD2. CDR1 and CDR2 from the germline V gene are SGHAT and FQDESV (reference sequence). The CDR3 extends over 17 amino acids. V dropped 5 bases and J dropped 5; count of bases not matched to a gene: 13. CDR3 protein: CASSHWSSGRRGETQYF. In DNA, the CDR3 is TGTGCCAGCAGCCACTGGTCTAGCGGGAGGAGGGGGGAGACCCAGTACTTC.

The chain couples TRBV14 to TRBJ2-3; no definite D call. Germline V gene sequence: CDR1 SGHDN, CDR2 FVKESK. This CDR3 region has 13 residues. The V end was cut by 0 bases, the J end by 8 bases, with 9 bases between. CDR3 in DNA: TGTGCCAGCAGCCAAGATCTGGACGGTACGCAGTATTTT. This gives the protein CASSQDLDGTQYF.

This chain's CDR3 is CASSRPASGFDTGELFF. Written as DNA, the CDR3 is TGCGCCAGCAGCCGCCCGGCTAGCGGGTTCGACACCGGGGAGCTGTTTTTT. The V gene is TRBV5-1, the J gene TRBJ2-2, with TRBD2 identical over 8 bases. J was trimmed by 3 bases and V by 4 bases; bases with no gene match: 11. Germline V lookup: CDR1 SGHRS, CDR2 YFSETQ. This CDR3 is built from 17 residues.

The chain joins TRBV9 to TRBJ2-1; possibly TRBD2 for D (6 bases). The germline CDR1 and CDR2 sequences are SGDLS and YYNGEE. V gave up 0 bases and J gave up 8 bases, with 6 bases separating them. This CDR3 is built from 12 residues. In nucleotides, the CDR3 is TGTGCCAGCAGCGTAGCGGGGGATGAGCAGTTCTTC. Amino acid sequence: CASSVAGDEQFF. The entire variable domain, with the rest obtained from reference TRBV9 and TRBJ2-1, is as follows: DSGVTQTPKHLITATGQRVTLRCSPRSGDLSVYWYQQSLDQGLQFLIQYYNGEERAKGNILERFSAQQFPDLHSELNLSSLELGDSALYFCASSVAGDEQFFGPGTRLTVL.

CDR3 protein: CSAATSDEQYF. The CDR3 nucleotides are TGCAGTGCGGCGACTAGCGACGAGCAGTACTTC. The chain combines TRBV20-1 with TRBJ2-7; 8 bases agree with TRBD2. The CDR3 sequence is 11 residues long. Losses at the gene ends were 6 bases for V and 5 bases for J; bases not matched to a gene: 3. Germline assignment: CDR1 DFQATT and CDR2 SNEGSKA (reference sequence).

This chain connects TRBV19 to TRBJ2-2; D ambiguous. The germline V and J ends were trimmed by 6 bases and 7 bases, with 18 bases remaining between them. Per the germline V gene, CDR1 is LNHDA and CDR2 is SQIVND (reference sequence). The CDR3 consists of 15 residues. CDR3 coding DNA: TGTGCCAGTAGGATTGGGGAATCGGAAAACGGGGAGCTGTTTTTT. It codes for CASRIGESENGELFF.

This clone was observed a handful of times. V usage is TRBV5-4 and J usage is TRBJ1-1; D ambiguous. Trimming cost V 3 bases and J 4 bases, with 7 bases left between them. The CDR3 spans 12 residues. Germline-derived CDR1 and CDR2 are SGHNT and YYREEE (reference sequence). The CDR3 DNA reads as TGTGCCAGCAGCTCCCCTCTCACTGAAGCTTTCTTT. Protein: CASSSPLTEAFF. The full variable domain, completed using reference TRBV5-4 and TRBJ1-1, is ETGVTQSPTHLIKTRGQQVTLRCSSQSGHNTVSWYQQALGQGPQFIFQYYREEENGRGNFPPRFSGLQFPNYSSELNVNALELDDSALYLCASSSPLTEAFFGQGTRLTVV.

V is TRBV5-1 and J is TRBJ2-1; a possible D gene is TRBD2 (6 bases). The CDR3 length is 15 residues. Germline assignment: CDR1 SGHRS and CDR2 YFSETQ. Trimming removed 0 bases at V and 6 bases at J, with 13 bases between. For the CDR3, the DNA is TGCGCCAGCAGCTTGGTACGGGAGCAAGTCAATGAGCAGTTCTTC. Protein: CASSLVREQVNEQFF.

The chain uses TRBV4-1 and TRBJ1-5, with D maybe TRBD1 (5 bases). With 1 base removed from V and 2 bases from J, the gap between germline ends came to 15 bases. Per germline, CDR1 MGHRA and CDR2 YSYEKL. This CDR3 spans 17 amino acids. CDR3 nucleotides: TGCGCCAGCAGCCAAGTGGTCGCGGGGGGTGGCAATCAGCCCCAGCATTTT. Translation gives CASSQVVAGGGNQPQHF.

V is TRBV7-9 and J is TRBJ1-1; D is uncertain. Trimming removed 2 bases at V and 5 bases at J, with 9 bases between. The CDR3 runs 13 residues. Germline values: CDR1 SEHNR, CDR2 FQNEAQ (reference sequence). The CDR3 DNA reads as TGTGCCAGCAGCTTATCGAGGGTGACTGAAGCTTTCTTT. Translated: CASSLSRVTEAFF.

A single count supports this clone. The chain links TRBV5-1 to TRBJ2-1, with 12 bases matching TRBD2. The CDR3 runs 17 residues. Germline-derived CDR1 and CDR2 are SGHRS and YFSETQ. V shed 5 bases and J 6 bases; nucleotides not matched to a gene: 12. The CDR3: CASRDERLAGESNEQFF. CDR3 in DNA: TGCGCCAGCAGAGACGAGAGACTAGCGGGAGAATCCAATGAGCAGTTCTTC. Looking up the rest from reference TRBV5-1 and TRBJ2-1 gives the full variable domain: KAGVTQTPRYLIKTRGQQVTLSCSPISGHRSVSWYQQTPGQGLQFLFEYFSETQRNKGNFPGRFSGRQFSNSRSEMNVSTLELGDSALYLCASRDERLAGESNEQFFGPGTRLTVL.

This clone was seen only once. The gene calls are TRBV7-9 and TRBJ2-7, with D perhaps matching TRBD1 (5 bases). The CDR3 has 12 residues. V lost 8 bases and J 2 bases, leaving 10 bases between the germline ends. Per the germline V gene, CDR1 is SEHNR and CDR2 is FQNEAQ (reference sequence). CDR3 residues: CASGATTYEQYF. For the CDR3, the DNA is TGTGCCAGCGGGGCGACCACCTACGAGCAGTACTTC.

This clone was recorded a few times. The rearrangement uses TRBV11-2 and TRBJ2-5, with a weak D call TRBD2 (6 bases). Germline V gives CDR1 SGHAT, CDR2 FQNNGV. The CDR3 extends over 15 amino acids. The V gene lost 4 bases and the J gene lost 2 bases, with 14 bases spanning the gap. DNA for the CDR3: TGTGCCAGCAGCTCCATGGGAGGACCTCAAGAGACCCAGTACTTC. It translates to CASSSMGGPQETQYF.

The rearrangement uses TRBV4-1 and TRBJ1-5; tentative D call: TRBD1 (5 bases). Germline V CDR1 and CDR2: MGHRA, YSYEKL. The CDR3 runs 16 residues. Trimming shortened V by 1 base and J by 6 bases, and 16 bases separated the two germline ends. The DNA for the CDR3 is TGCGCCAGCAGCCAAGTAGGTCTGCAGGGCACTCAGCCCCAGCATTTT. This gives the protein CASSQVGLQGTQPQHF.

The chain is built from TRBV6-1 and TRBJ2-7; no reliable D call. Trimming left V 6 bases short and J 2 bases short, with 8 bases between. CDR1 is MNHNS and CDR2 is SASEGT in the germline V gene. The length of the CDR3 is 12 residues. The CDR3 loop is CASRSRTYEQYF. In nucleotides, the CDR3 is TGTGCCAGCAGAAGCCGAACCTACGAGCAGTACTTC.

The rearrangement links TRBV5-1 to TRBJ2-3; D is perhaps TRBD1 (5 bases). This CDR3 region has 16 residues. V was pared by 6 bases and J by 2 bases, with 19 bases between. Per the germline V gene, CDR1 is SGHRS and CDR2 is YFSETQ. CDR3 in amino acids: CASTLAGRRFTDTQYF. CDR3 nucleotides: TGCGCCAGCACCCTGGCAGGGCGGAGATTCACAGATACGCAGTATTTT.

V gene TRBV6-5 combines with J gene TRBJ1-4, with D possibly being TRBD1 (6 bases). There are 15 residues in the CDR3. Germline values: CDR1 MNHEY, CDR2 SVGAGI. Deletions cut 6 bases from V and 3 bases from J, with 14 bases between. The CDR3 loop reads CASRRQEGPNEKLFF. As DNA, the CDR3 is TGTGCCAGCAGAAGACAGGAGGGACCTAATGAAAAACTGTTTTTT.

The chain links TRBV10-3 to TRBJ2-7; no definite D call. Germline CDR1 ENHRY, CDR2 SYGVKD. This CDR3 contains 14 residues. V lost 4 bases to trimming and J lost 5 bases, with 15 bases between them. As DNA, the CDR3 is TGTGCCATCAGTGGTTCGGGTTTTGTCGACGAGCAGTACTTC. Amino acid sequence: CAISGSGFVDEQYF.

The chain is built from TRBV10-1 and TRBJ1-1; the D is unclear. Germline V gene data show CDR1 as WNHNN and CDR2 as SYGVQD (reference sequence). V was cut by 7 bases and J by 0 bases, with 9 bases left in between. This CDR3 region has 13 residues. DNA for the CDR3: TGCGCCAGCAAGGCAGGCGTGAACACTGAAGCTTTCTTT. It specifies CASKAGVNTEAFF.

The CDR3 DNA follows: TGCGCCAGCAGCCGCCGGGACAGCGATTCCTACGAGCAGTACTTC. It specifies CASSRRDSDSYEQYF. The chain employs TRBV4-1 and TRBJ2-7; the match to TRBD1 covers 7 bases. The CDR3 runs to 15 residues. The germline CDR1 and CDR2 sequences are MGHRA and YSYEKL. Trimming removed 4 bases from V and 1 base from J; junction bases left unmatched: 7.

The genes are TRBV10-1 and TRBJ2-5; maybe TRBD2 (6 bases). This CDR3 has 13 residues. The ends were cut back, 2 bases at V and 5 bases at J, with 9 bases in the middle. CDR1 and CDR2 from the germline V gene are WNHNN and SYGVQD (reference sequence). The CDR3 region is CASSEAAGETQYF. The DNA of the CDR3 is TGCGCCAGCAGTGAGGCCGCGGGGGAGACCCAGTACTTC.

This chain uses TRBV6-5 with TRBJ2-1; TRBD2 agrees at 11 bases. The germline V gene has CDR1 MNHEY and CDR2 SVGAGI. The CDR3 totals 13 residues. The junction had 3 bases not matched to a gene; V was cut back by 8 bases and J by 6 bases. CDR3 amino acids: CASALAGGNEQFF. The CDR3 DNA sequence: TGTGCCAGCGCGCTAGCGGGAGGCAATGAGCAGTTCTTC.

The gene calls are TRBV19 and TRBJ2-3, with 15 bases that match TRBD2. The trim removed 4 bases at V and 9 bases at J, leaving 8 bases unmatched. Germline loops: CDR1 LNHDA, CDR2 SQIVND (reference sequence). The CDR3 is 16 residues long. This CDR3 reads CASSSRGLAGGGTQYF. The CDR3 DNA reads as TGTGCCAGTAGTAGCCGGGGACTAGCGGGAGGCGGAACGCAGTATTTT.